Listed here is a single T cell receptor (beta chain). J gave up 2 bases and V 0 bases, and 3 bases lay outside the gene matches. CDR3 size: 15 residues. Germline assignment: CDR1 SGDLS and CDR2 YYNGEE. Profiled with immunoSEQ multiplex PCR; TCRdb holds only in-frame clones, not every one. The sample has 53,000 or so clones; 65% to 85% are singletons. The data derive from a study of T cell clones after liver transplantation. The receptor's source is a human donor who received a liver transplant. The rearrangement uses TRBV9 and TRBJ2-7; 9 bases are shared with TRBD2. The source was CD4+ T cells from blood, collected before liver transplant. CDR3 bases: TGTGCCAGCAGCGTAGACGCGGGAGGGCCCTACGAGCAGTACTTC. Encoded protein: CASSVDAGGPYEQYF.